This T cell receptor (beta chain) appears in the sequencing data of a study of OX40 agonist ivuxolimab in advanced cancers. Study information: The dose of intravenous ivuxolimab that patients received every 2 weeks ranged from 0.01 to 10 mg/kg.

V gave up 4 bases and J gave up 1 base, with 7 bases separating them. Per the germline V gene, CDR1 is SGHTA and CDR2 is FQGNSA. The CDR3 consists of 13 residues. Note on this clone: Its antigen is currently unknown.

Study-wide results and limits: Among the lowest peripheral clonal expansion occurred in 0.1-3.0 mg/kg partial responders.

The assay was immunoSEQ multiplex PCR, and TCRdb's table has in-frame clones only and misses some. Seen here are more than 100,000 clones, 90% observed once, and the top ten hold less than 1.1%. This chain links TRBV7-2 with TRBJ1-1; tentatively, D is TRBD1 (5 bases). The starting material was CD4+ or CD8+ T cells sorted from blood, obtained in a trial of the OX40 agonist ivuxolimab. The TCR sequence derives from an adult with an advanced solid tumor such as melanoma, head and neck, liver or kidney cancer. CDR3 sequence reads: CASSSQGNTEAFF. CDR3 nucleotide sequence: TGTGCCAGCAGCTCCCAGGGGAACACTGAAGCTTTCTTT.